This T cell receptor beta chain was sequenced during a study of shared T cell receptors in the human thymus. Germline loops: CDR1 SGHVT, CDR2 SQSDAQ. V trimming: 1 base; J trimming: 0 bases; junction bases outside the gene matches: 3. The CDR3 spans 17 residues. Repertoires were generated with immunoSEQ multiplex PCR, while TCRdb's copy carries only in-frame clones and drops some. This table holds more than 300,000 clones, over 90% found once. This chain uses TRBV7-4 with TRBJ2-4; 10 nucleotides line up with TRBD2. Sequences were obtained from thymocytes. This TCR derives from a human donor. The CDR3 region is CASSLGLAGVAKNIQYF. Written as DNA, the CDR3 is TGTGCCAGCAGCTTAGGGCTAGCGGGGGTAGCCAAAAACATTCAGTACTTC.